Listed below are T cell receptor beta chains from one sample, sequenced in a study of blood T cells in healthy people across ages. MiXCR, applied by TCRdb to the 5' RACE reads, yields one record per CDR3 protein. The table lists 850,000 to 1,300,000 distinct CDR3 sequences, 45% of them singletons. The source material was blood. These receptors came from a woman aged 60-75 years in good health. The CDR3 runs from the conserved cysteine through the conserved F or W. Each record gives: J gene, clone size, V gene, D gene, CDR3 length, CDR3 protein, CDR3 DNA. The D gene is left open where the match is weak. Clone size is shown for a subset of rows, as once, few, many or a class of expanded clone.

J gene: TRBJ2-7
clone size: few
V gene: TRBV27
D gene: TRBD2
CDR3 length: 16
CDR3 protein: CATQKTSGLNDYEQYF
CDR3 DNA: TGTGCCACTCAGAAGACTAGCGGACTAAATGACTACGAGCAGTACTTC

J gene: TRBJ1-2
clone size: few
V gene: TRBV10-3
D gene: NA
CDR3 length: 16
CDR3 protein: CAISARGGPANYGYTF
CDR3 DNA: TGTGCCATCAGTGCCCGGGGGGGACCAGCTAACTATGGCTACACCTTC

J gene: TRBJ2-7
clone size: NA
V gene: TRBV10-3
D gene: NA
CDR3 length: 13
CDR3 protein: CAINRQVQGEQYF
CDR3 DNA: TGTGCCATCAATCGACAGGTTCAGGGCGAGCAGTACTTC

J gene: TRBJ2-7
clone size: NA
V gene: TRBV28
D gene: NA
CDR3 length: 12
CDR3 protein: CASTTGSYEQYF
CDR3 DNA: TGTGCCAGCACGACAGGCTCCTACGAGCAGTACTTC

J gene: TRBJ2-1
clone size: NA
V gene: TRBV12-3/TRBV12-4
D gene: NA
CDR3 length: 14
CDR3 protein: CASSFGHEYNEQFF
CDR3 DNA: TGTGCCAGCAGTTTCGGGCACGAGTACAATGAGCAGTTCTTC

J gene: TRBJ2-7
clone size: NA
V gene: TRBV6-1
D gene: TRBD2
CDR3 length: 13
CDR3 protein: CATAAGTSYEQYF
CDR3 DNA: TGTGCCACCGCAGCGGGAACCTCCTACGAGCAGTACTTC

J gene: TRBJ2-3
clone size: few
V gene: TRBV24-1
D gene: TRBD1
CDR3 length: 15
CDR3 protein: CATSDLNRGTDTQYF
CDR3 DNA: TGTGCCACCAGTGATTTGAACAGGGGGACAGATACGCAGTATTTT

J gene: TRBJ2-7
clone size: NA
V gene: TRBV7-9
D gene: TRBD1
CDR3 length: 14
CDR3 protein: CASSKRQGLNEQYF
CDR3 DNA: TGTGCCAGCAGCAAACGACAGGGTTTGAACGAGCAGTACTTC

J gene: TRBJ2-7
clone size: NA
V gene: TRBV3-1
D gene: NA
CDR3 length: 16
CDR3 protein: CASSQLPGRSSYEQYF
CDR3 DNA: TGTGCCAGCAGCCAATTACCGGGCAGGAGCTCCTACGAGCAGTACTTC

J gene: TRBJ2-1
clone size: few
V gene: TRBV20-1
D gene: TRBD1
CDR3 length: 15
CDR3 protein: CSARDGTGRGNEQFF
CDR3 DNA: TGCAGTGCTAGAGATGGGACAGGGCGGGGCAATGAGCAGTTCTTC

J gene: TRBJ2-3
clone size: few
V gene: TRBV3-1
D gene: TRBD1
CDR3 length: 17
CDR3 protein: CASSQDWARGLTDTQYF
CDR3 DNA: TGTGCCAGCAGCCAAGACTGGGCCAGGGGGTTGACAGATACGCAGTATTTT

J gene: TRBJ2-2
clone size: NA
V gene: TRBV12-3/TRBV12-4
D gene: NA
CDR3 length: 13
CDR3 protein: CASSGPEVGELFF
CDR3 DNA: TGTGCCAGCTCGGGCCCCGAGGTCGGGGAGCTGTTTTTT

J gene: TRBJ1-4
clone size: few
V gene: TRBV29-1
D gene: TRBD1
CDR3 length: 12
CDR3 protein: CSVRTGEEKLFF
CDR3 DNA: TGCAGCGTCCGGACAGGGGAAGAAAAACTGTTTTTT

J gene: TRBJ1-6
clone size: many
V gene: TRBV7-2
D gene: TRBD1
CDR3 length: 15
CDR3 protein: CASSLAPGGYSPLHF
CDR3 DNA: TGTGCCAGCAGCTTAGCGCCAGGGGGATACTCACCCCTCCACTTT

J gene: TRBJ1-2
clone size: NA
V gene: TRBV19
D gene: NA
CDR3 length: 15
CDR3 protein: CASTVTEASNYGYTF
CDR3 DNA: TGTGCCAGTACTGTAACAGAGGCATCCAACTATGGCTACACCTTC

J gene: TRBJ2-4
clone size: many
V gene: TRBV10-3
D gene: NA
CDR3 length: 15
CDR3 protein: CAISGSWEAKNIQYF
CDR3 DNA: TGTGCCATCAGTGGCTCTTGGGAGGCCAAAAACATTCAGTACTTC

J gene: TRBJ2-1
clone size: NA
V gene: TRBV12-3/TRBV12-4
D gene: NA
CDR3 length: 11
CDR3 protein: CASTLGNEQFF
CDR3 DNA: TGTGCCAGCACTTTAGGGAATGAGCAGTTCTTC

J gene: TRBJ1-4
clone size: few
V gene: TRBV25-1
D gene: NA
CDR3 length: 16
CDR3 protein: CASTEYIGGTNEKLFF
CDR3 DNA: TGTGCCAGCACGGAATATATTGGCGGAACTAATGAAAAACTGTTTTTT

J gene: TRBJ2-3
clone size: NA
V gene: TRBV6-5
D gene: NA
CDR3 length: 12
CDR3 protein: CASSATRNTQYF
CDR3 DNA: TGTGCCAGCAGTGCGACTAGAAATACGCAGTATTTT

J gene: TRBJ1-1
clone size: NA
V gene: TRBV11-2
D gene: TRBD1
CDR3 length: 15
CDR3 protein: CASSTHPGGRSEAFF
CDR3 DNA: TGTGCCAGCAGCACCCACCCAGGGGGTCGGTCTGAAGCTTTCTTT

J gene: TRBJ2-7
clone size: NA
V gene: TRBV5-6
D gene: NA
CDR3 length: 18
CDR3 protein: CASSADGPSAGRLYEQYF
CDR3 DNA: TGTGCCAGCAGCGCGGACGGGCCGTCGGCAGGGAGACTCTACGAGCAGTACTTC

J gene: TRBJ2-7
clone size: NA
V gene: TRBV12-3/TRBV12-4
D gene: TRBD1
CDR3 length: 16
CDR3 protein: CASSPTDRGPDYEQYF
CDR3 DNA: TGTGCCAGCAGTCCCACGGACAGGGGTCCGGACTACGAGCAGTACTTC

J gene: TRBJ2-1
clone size: NA
V gene: TRBV3-1
D gene: NA
CDR3 length: 16
CDR3 protein: CASSALRGISYNEQFF
CDR3 DNA: TGTGCCAGCAGCGCCCTTAGGGGGATATCCTACAATGAGCAGTTCTTC

J gene: TRBJ2-3
clone size: NA
V gene: TRBV7-2
D gene: NA
CDR3 length: 13
CDR3 protein: CASSLNGGRKQYF
CDR3 DNA: TGTGCCAGCAGCTTGAACGGGGGCCGAAAGCAGTATTTT

J gene: TRBJ1-5
clone size: NA
V gene: TRBV6-1
D gene: TRBD1
CDR3 length: 14
CDR3 protein: CASSADRGYQPQHF
CDR3 DNA: TGTGCCAGCAGTGCGGACAGGGGCTATCAGCCCCAGCATTTT

J gene: TRBJ2-1
clone size: NA
V gene: TRBV27
D gene: TRBD2
CDR3 length: 14
CDR3 protein: CASTPGGLTNEQFF
CDR3 DNA: TGTGCCAGCACCCCGGGAGGGCTCACCAATGAGCAGTTCTTC

J gene: TRBJ2-3
clone size: NA
V gene: TRBV3-1
D gene: TRBD2
CDR3 length: 16
CDR3 protein: CASSPHLAGSTDTQYF
CDR3 DNA: TGTGCCAGCAGCCCACATCTAGCGGGGTCCACAGATACGCAGTATTTT

J gene: TRBJ2-5
clone size: few
V gene: TRBV20-1
D gene: TRBD2
CDR3 length: 18
CDR3 protein: CSATSGGLAGGYQETQYF
CDR3 DNA: TGCAGTGCTACCAGTGGGGGACTAGCGGGAGGGTACCAAGAGACCCAGTACTTC

J gene: TRBJ2-5
clone size: NA
V gene: TRBV9
D gene: NA
CDR3 length: 15
CDR3 protein: CASSVGAQGGETQYF
CDR3 DNA: TGTGCCAGCAGCGTAGGGGCCCAGGGTGGTGAGACCCAGTACTTC

J gene: TRBJ2-7
clone size: NA
V gene: TRBV7-6
D gene: TRBD2
CDR3 length: 17
CDR3 protein: CASSLAGTSGQRAEQYF
CDR3 DNA: TGTGCCAGCAGCTTAGCGGGGACTAGCGGTCAGAGGGCCGAGCAGTACTTC

J gene: TRBJ1-6
clone size: NA
V gene: TRBV6-6
D gene: NA
CDR3 length: 15
CDR3 protein: CASSYSPGSYSPLHF
CDR3 DNA: TGTGCCAGCAGTTACTCCCCAGGATCATATTCACCCCTCCACTTT

J gene: TRBJ1-1
clone size: few
V gene: TRBV11-2
D gene: NA
CDR3 length: 15
CDR3 protein: CASSQQSLKNTEAFF
CDR3 DNA: TGTGCCAGCAGTCAACAGTCACTAAAGAACACTGAAGCTTTCTTT

J gene: TRBJ2-5
clone size: NA
V gene: TRBV29-1
D gene: NA
CDR3 length: 11
CDR3 protein: CSTRLGETQYF
CDR3 DNA: TGCAGCACTAGGCTGGGGGAGACCCAGTACTTC

J gene: TRBJ2-7
clone size: few
V gene: TRBV20-1
D gene: NA
CDR3 length: 16
CDR3 protein: CSARDGGTGAQYEQYF
CDR3 DNA: TGCAGTGCTAGAGACGGTGGGACGGGGGCGCAATACGAGCAGTACTTC

J gene: TRBJ1-4
clone size: NA
V gene: TRBV3-1
D gene: NA
CDR3 length: 16
CDR3 protein: CASSQGRRGTNEKLFF
CDR3 DNA: TGTGCCAGCAGCCAGGGACGGAGAGGGACTAATGAAAAACTGTTTTTT

J gene: TRBJ2-1
clone size: NA
V gene: TRBV7-3
D gene: NA
CDR3 length: 15
CDR3 protein: CASSLGPGDYNEQFF
CDR3 DNA: TGTGCCAGCAGCTTAGGACCGGGGGACTACAATGAGCAGTTCTTC

J gene: TRBJ2-3
clone size: few
V gene: TRBV27
D gene: NA
CDR3 length: 16
CDR3 protein: CASSSPSGGPEDTQYF
CDR3 DNA: TGTGCCAGCAGTTCCCCCTCCGGGGGACCGGAAGATACGCAGTATTTT

J gene: TRBJ2-7
clone size: NA
V gene: TRBV6-6
D gene: TRBD2
CDR3 length: 15
CDR3 protein: CASGTSGSSYNEQYF
CDR3 DNA: TGTGCCAGCGGGACTAGCGGGAGTTCCTACAATGAGCAGTACTTC

J gene: TRBJ2-7
clone size: many
V gene: TRBV5-1
D gene: NA
CDR3 length: 13
CDR3 protein: CASSGGGMAEQYF
CDR3 DNA: TGCGCCAGCAGCGGTGGGGGGATGGCCGAGCAGTACTTC

J gene: TRBJ1-1
clone size: few
V gene: TRBV24-1
D gene: NA
CDR3 length: 13
CDR3 protein: CATSDPRWGEAFF
CDR3 DNA: TGTGCCACCAGTGACCCCCGATGGGGTGAAGCTTTCTTT

J gene: TRBJ2-3
clone size: NA
V gene: TRBV5-1
D gene: NA
CDR3 length: 14
CDR3 protein: CASSWGTLTDTQYF
CDR3 DNA: TGCGCCAGCAGCTGGGGCACTTTGACAGATACGCAGTATTTT